A single sample is the source of the 28 T cell receptor beta chains below, sequenced in a study of CD8+ T cells in alopecia areata. Documented treatment: oral pan-JAK inhibitor, 5-10 mg twice daily. Sequencing relied on a cDNA template that was reverse transcribed from extracted RNA. Sequenced by immunoSEQ multiplex PCR; TCRdb stores in-frame clones only, minus some. The repertoire holds over 80,000 clones, 44% seen once, with roughly 18% in the top ten. This specimen was CD8+ T cells sorted from blood, taken at week 24, from a patient treated with tofacitinib. These receptors all stem from a human donor with alopecia areata.

CDR3 amino acids: CASTSWGLALETQYF. The CDR3 region has the DNA TGTGCCAGCACTTCTTGGGGACTAGCGTTGGAGACCCAGTACTTC. V gene TRBV5-4 combines with J gene TRBJ2-5; 10 bases are a match to TRBD2. Germline V gene sequence: CDR1 SGHNT, CDR2 YYREEE (reference sequence). This CDR3 region has 15 residues. The trim removed 6 bases at V and 5 bases at J, leaving 10 bases unmatched.

This clone came up a few times. The rearrangement joins TRBV28 to TRBJ2-6; unclear D gene. Trimming pared 2 bases from V and 0 bases from J, leaving 5 bases between. The length of the CDR3 is 15 residues. Germline CDR1 reads MDHEN; CDR2 reads SYDVKM. The CDR3 DNA follows: TGTGCCAGCAGTTTAGTCATCTCTGGGGCCAACGTCCTGACTTTC. Translating it yields CASSLVISGANVLTF.

In its sample, this clone was seen a few times. This chain connects TRBV4-1 to TRBJ1-2; D is uncertain. Germline CDR1 and CDR2: MGHRA and YSYEKL. There are 14 residues in the CDR3. Trimming removed 0 bases from V and 5 bases from J, with 10 bases in between. CDR3 in DNA: TGCGCCAGCAGCCAAGATGATCGGGGATATGGCTACACCTTC. This gives the protein CASSQDDRGYGYTF.

This clone turned up a few times. V is TRBV19 and J is TRBJ1-5; D is possibly TRBD1 (6 bases). The CDR3 extends over 17 amino acids. V shed 9 bases and J shed 2 bases, with 23 bases lying between them. Germline V gene data show CDR1 as LNHDA and CDR2 as SQIVND (reference sequence). The CDR3, as DNA: TGTGCCAGCAGGGGATTATCAGCTGGAGGGCGCAATCAGCCCCAGCATTTT. This encodes CASRGLSAGGRNQPQHF.

This clone has just a few counts. DNA for the CDR3: TGCAGCGTGAGACTAGGCGGGGAGCTGTTTTTT. Its protein is CSVRLGGELFF. The gene calls are TRBV29-1 and TRBJ2-2; a weak D match, TRBD2 (6 bases). Germline V lookup: CDR1 SQVTM, CDR2 ANQGSEA. This CDR3 spans 11 amino acids. Trimming removed 6 bases at V and 7 bases at J, with 9 bases between.

This CDR3 is CAWRKQGEQYF. DNA for the CDR3: TGTGCCTGGAGGAAACAGGGGGAGCAGTACTTC. The chain combines TRBV30 with TRBJ2-7, with 7 bases matching TRBD1. Germline assignment: CDR1 GTSNPN and CDR2 SVGIG (reference sequence). The junction had 3 bases not matched to a gene; V was cut back by 3 bases and J by 7 bases. The CDR3 sequence is 11 residues long.

Here the CDR3 DNA reads TGTGCCAGCAGCTTACCTGACTTAAGCTCCTACAATGAGCAGTTCTTC. This encodes CASSLPDLSSYNEQFF. The chain carries TRBV7-9 and TRBJ2-1; D remains unclear. This CDR3 is built from 16 residues. Germline V gene data show CDR1 as SEHNR and CDR2 as FQNEAQ (reference sequence). V was trimmed by 2 bases and J by 0 bases, leaving 11 bases between them.

Worth noting for this clone: Germline is not matched at one junction end, which may reflect a read error. This sequence joins TRBV6-4 and TRBJ2-1, with D perhaps given as TRBD1 or TRBD2 (6 bases each). Per germline, CDR1 MRHNA and CDR2 SNTAGT. CDR3 length: 14 amino acids. CDR3 sequence reads: CASSYSEGVYEQFF. In DNA form, the CDR3 reads TGTGCCAGCAGTTACTCGGAGGGGGTGTATGAGCAGTTCTTC.

The chain joins TRBV13 to TRBJ2-2; 8 bases map to TRBD2. The junction had 2 bases not matched to a gene; V was cut back by 7 bases and J by 1 base. CDR1 is PRHDT and CDR2 is FYEKMQ in the germline V gene (reference sequence). The CDR3 is 14 residues long. The CDR3 region has the DNA TGTGCCAGCATCCTAGCGGGGAACACCGGGGAGCTGTTTTTT. Translating it yields CASILAGNTGELFF. Together with reference TRBV13 and TRBJ2-2, the CDR3 gives the full variable domain: AAGVIQSPRHLIKEKRETATLKCYPIPRHDTVYWYQQGPGQDPQFLISFYEKMQSDKGSIPDRFSAQQFSDYHSELNMSSLELGDSALYFCASILAGNTGELFFGEGSRLTVL.

In this sample, this clone turned up a few times. The chain joins TRBV4-1 to TRBJ2-5; D remains ambiguous. The V gene lost 4 bases and the J gene lost 5 bases, with 14 bases spanning the gap. Germline CDR1 and CDR2: MGHRA and YSYEKL. This CDR3 has 14 residues. CDR3 sequence reads: CASSLRPYSETQYF. CDR3 nucleotide sequence: TGCGCCAGCAGCCTCCGGCCGTATTCGGAGACCCAGTACTTC.

The table lists this clone with a few counts. The chain joins TRBV6-5 to TRBJ2-2; TRBD2 matches 10 bases. The CDR3 is 14 residues long. V gave up 6 bases and J gave up 5 bases; unmatched junction bases: 3. Looked up from germline, CDR1 is MNHEY and CDR2 is SVGAGI. The CDR3 DNA is TGTGCCAGCAGCGGACTAGCGGAGACCGGGGAGCTGTTTTTT. Translating gives CASSGLAETGELFF.

This CDR3 is CASSLLPGTYEQYF. CDR3 coding DNA: TGTGCCAGCAGCTTATTGCCCGGTACCTACGAGCAGTACTTC. The V call is TRBV7-2, the J call TRBJ2-7; D unresolved. CDR3 length: 14 residues. The germline CDR1 and CDR2 sequences are SGHTA and FQGNSA. V gave up 2 bases and J gave up 2 bases, with 10 bases separating them.

The chain links TRBV27 to TRBJ1-2; 10 nucleotides align to TRBD1. The J segment lost 4 bases and the V segment lost 6 bases, leaving 5 bases of the junction unmatched. CDR3 length: 14 amino acids. Germline assignment: CDR1 MNHEY and CDR2 SMNVEV (reference sequence). The CDR3 DNA is TGTGCCAGCAGCGACAGGGGGCTGGGCTATGGCTACACCTTC. Encoded protein: CASSDRGLGYGYTF.

This clone has only a few counts. This chain joins TRBV5-4 and TRBJ2-7; D is possibly TRBD2 (7 bases). The V and J ends lost 4 bases and 3 bases respectively, with 14 bases between them. The CDR3 is made up of 14 amino acids. Germline CDR1 reads SGHNT; CDR2 reads YYREEE (reference sequence). Here the CDR3 DNA reads TGTGCCAGCAGCGCGAGGGGGGGGAACTACGAGCAGTACTTC. It codes for CASSARGGNYEQYF. Full variable domain (outside the CDR3, taken from reference TRBV5-4 and TRBJ2-7): ETGVTQSPTHLIKTRGQQVTLRCSSQSGHNTVSWYQQALGQGPQFIFQYYREEENGRGNFPPRFSGLQFPNYSSELNVNALELDDSALYLCASSARGGNYEQYFGPGTRLTVT.

The sample holds a few counts of this clone. This chain connects TRBV13 to TRBJ2-1; no reliable D call. The CDR3 is made up of 12 amino acids. Germline V gives CDR1 PRHDT, CDR2 FYEKMQ (reference sequence). V was cut by 5 bases and J by 7 bases, with 9 bases left in between. CDR3: CASSGSLNEQFF. CDR3 nucleotide sequence: TGTGCCAGCAGCGGGTCCCTTAATGAGCAGTTCTTC.

This clone was seen a handful of times. The V gene is TRBV6-1, the J gene TRBJ2-3; 7 positions match TRBD2. CDR1 and CDR2 from the germline V gene are MNHNS and SASEGT. The length of the CDR3 is 14 residues. J lost 2 bases, V lost 5 bases, and 4 bases had no gene match. CDR3 loop: CASSSGLNTDTQYF. The CDR3 bases are TGTGCCAGCAGTTCGGGACTAAACACAGATACGCAGTATTTT.

The DNA of the CDR3 is TGTGCCAGCAGCAACTCGGTGCTAGCGGGGCCCTACGAGCAGTACTTC. Residues: CASSNSVLAGPYEQYF. The chain recombines TRBV7-9 with TRBJ2-7, with TRBD2 identical over 9 bases. The V gene's germline CDR1 is SEHNR and CDR2 FQNEAQ (reference sequence). CDR3 length: 16 amino acids. Unmatched junction bases numbered 10, after V lost 5 bases and J lost 2 bases.

The gene calls are TRBV6-5 and TRBJ2-1, with D possibly being TRBD1 or TRBD2 (6 bases each). The CDR3 has 15 amino acids. V dropped 6 bases and J dropped 4 bases, with 16 bases sitting between them. CDR1 and CDR2 from the germline V gene are MNHEY and SVGAGI. Here the CDR3 reads CASRQRGDVYNEQFF. The CDR3 DNA sequence: TGTGCCAGCAGACAAAGGGGGGATGTATACAATGAGCAGTTCTTC.

This clone has more than one count but fewer than ten. The chain links TRBV4-1 to TRBJ2-7; TRBD1 or TRBD2 may be the D gene (5 bases each). Germline values: CDR1 MGHRA, CDR2 YSYEKL. Trimming cost V 0 bases and J 0 bases, with 9 bases left between them. This CDR3 comprises 15 residues. Here the CDR3 reads CASSQERGPSYEQYF. CDR3 sequence (DNA): TGCGCCAGCAGCCAAGAGAGGGGCCCCTCCTACGAGCAGTACTTC.

The chain employs TRBV5-1 and TRBJ2-1; 8 nucleotides agree with TRBD2. Losses at the gene ends were 2 bases for V and 7 bases for J; bases not matched to a gene: 5. The CDR3 has 14 amino acids. Germline V gene data show CDR1 as SGHRS and CDR2 as YFSETQ. The CDR3 DNA reads TGCGCCAGCAGCTTAGCGGGAGTCACGAATGAGCAGTTCTTC. Protein: CASSLAGVTNEQFF.

The chain joins TRBV19 to TRBJ1-5; no definite D call. Germline loops: CDR1 LNHDA, CDR2 SQIVND (reference sequence). V was cut by 3 bases and J by 7 bases, with 7 bases left in between. There are 12 residues in the CDR3. This CDR3 reads CASSITGQPQHF. CDR3 coding DNA: TGTGCCAGTAGTATTACCGGCCAGCCCCAGCATTTT.

The V and J genes are TRBV9 and TRBJ2-1; TRBD2 agrees at 11 bases. V gave up 3 bases and J gave up 9 bases; unmatched junction bases: 8. From germline, CDR1 is SGDLS and CDR2 YYNGEE. The length of the CDR3 is 15 residues. The CDR3 loop is CASSETSGSFREQFF. DNA of the CDR3: TGTGCCAGCAGCGAAACTAGCGGGAGCTTCCGTGAGCAGTTCTTC.

The table lists this clone with a few counts. The J gene is TRBJ2-7, the V gene TRBV7-9, with D unclear. The CDR3 runs 16 residues. V lost 2 bases to trimming and J lost 1 base, with 15 bases between them. Per germline, CDR1 SEHNR and CDR2 FQNEAQ (reference sequence). DNA for the CDR3: TGTGCCAGCAGCTTAACAAATGAGAAGGATTCCTACGAGCAGTACTTC. The encoded protein is CASSLTNEKDSYEQYF.

V and J are TRBV6-5 and TRBJ1-2; the D is unclear. CDR1 MNHEY and CDR2 SVGAGI come from the germline V gene. This CDR3 region has 14 residues. The V end lost 0 bases, the J end lost 5 bases, and 10 bases lay between the germline ends. The CDR3 DNA reads TGTGCCAGCAGTTACTCGATCCAGAGTTATGGCTACACCTTC. It translates to CASSYSIQSYGYTF.

The V and J genes are TRBV7-9 and TRBJ2-7; TRBD1 matches at 7 bases. Per the germline V gene, CDR1 is SEHNR and CDR2 is FQNEAQ (reference sequence). V gave up 5 bases and J gave up 2 bases; unmatched junction bases: 6. The CDR3 is 14 amino acids. The CDR3 here is CASSPPGQPYEQYF. The CDR3 nucleotides read TGTGCCAGCAGCCCTCCGGGACAGCCCTACGAGCAGTACTTC.

This chain uses TRBV19 with TRBJ1-5; no definite D call. The CDR3 totals 12 residues. V dropped 3 bases and J dropped 4 bases, with 4 bases sitting between them. The germline V gene encodes CDR1 LNHDA and CDR2 SQIVND (reference sequence). CDR3 DNA sequence: TGTGCCAGTAGTATCCCTAATCAGCCCCAGCATTTT. This translates into CASSIPNQPQHF.

This clone was counted a few times. The V and J genes are TRBV14 and TRBJ2-1, with a weak D call TRBD2 (7 bases). CDR1 and CDR2 (germline): SGHDN, FVKESK. This CDR3 comprises 15 residues. V was shortened by 3 bases and J by 8 bases, with 17 bases between the two germline ends. The CDR3 DNA reads as TGTGCCAGCAGCCAGGACAGCGGGGCCTGGGATGAGCAGTTCTTC. This codes for CASSQDSGAWDEQFF.

The chain couples TRBV7-9 to TRBJ2-5; D uncertain. The CDR3 runs 14 residues. From germline, CDR1 is SEHNR and CDR2 FQNEAQ (reference sequence). V was clipped by 7 bases and J by 0 bases, with 12 bases between them. This chain's CDR3 is CASMYAAYQETQYF. The DNA of the CDR3 is TGTGCCAGCATGTACGCAGCCTACCAAGAGACCCAGTACTTC.